This T cell receptor beta chain was captured by sequencing in a study of graft-versus-host responses after intestinal transplantation (dated by TCRdb to the early 2020s). Regarding the complete study: Recipients received multivisceral, liver-intestinal, or isolated intestinal transplants. Donor T cell macrochimerism was defined as a peak of at least 4% donor T cells among recipient peripheral blood mononuclear cells. To identify alloreactive clones, pre-transplant mixed lymphocyte reaction products were sequenced and compared with unstimulated pre-transplant donor and recipient T cells. The cohort enrolled about two dozen intestinal transplant recipients including one retransplant, and a few patients lacking pretransplant specimens were excluded. Every recipient was given anti-thymocyte globulin induction, followed by about 3 years of maintenance tacrolimus and steroids. Rather than going through the commercial service, samples from a few later patients were sequenced in-house on an Illumina MiSeq and processed with MiXCR. Graft-versus-host and host-versus-graft alloreactive T cell clones were tracked in the graft, circulation and bone marrow after intestinal transplantation using bulk TCR-beta CDR3 sequencing. What the study reported, not specific to this receptor: Peak levels of circulating GvH clones were associated with declines in HvG clones early after transplant. The relatively low number and heterogeneity of intestinal transplant patients limited the conclusions. GvH clones were detected in recipient bone marrow, and some appeared earlier in ileal mucosa or blood, consistent with an intestinal mucosal origin. Patients with donor T cell macrochimerism had high GvH to HvG T cell clonal ratios in their allografts.

In the germline V gene, CDR1 corresponds to MNHEY and CDR2 to SVGAGI. Including cysteine and phenylalanine, the CDR3 has 10 amino acids. Solely the CDR3 DNA is kept, with 30 bases framed from the first base. At the junction V is shortened by 4 bases and J by 5 bases, with 2 bases in between. This clone has more than one count but fewer than ten. Within one base of it there is no much larger clone, and no base qualities were kept. Explained via the paper, the time point label denotes: cells obtained before transplantation from donor or recipient. In mixed lymphocyte reactions, about 200,000 CFSE-labeled pre-transplant responders were plated with about 200,000 irradiated violet-dye-labeled stimulators and cultured for 6 days. Proliferating CD3+CD4+CFSE-low and CD3+CD8+CFSE-low responder cells were FACS-sorted on a BD Influx sorter after the mixed lymphocyte reaction. Library method: the immunoSEQ multiplex PCR assay. In most patients, genomic DNA was isolated using the Qiagen DNeasy Blood and Tissue Kit and sent frozen to Adaptive Biotechnologies for TCR sequencing. For most patients, genomic DNA was subjected to high-throughput TCR-beta CDR3 sequencing by Adaptive Biotechnologies. On the study's bioinformatics: Adaptive's ImmunoSEQ software was the source of the TCR sequencing data for 15 to 20 patients, while a few other patients were processed with MiXCR and VDJtools. To correct CD4 versus CD8 sorting errors, sequences present in both subsets at a frequency ratio below 5:1 were removed. CDR3 nucleotide sequences shared between donor and recipient were removed because the origin of such sequences could not be assigned. To count as alloreactive, a clone needed at least 2-fold expansion over unstimulated cells and a minimum CFSE-low frequency of 0.002% (template counts) or 0.001% (read counts). Mappable clones were those detected in sequenced pre-transplant spleen, lymph node, or MLR CFSE-low populations of the donor or recipient. Cumulative frequency of alloreactive clones was calculated as a percentage of all sequences weighted by copy number. The clones in this table, taken by TCRdb from immuneACCESS, are in-frame only. Not every clone is retained; where verified, under half of the shortfall comes from an unresolved V gene, and the cause of the rest is unknown. That table gives V, J and clone size, and the DNA gave D and trimming. The sample table lists about 13,000 clones, approximately 40% of them with a count of one. The leading ten clones occupy 0.85% to 1.3% of the sample.

Sequenced here: alloreactive CD4+ T cells from a mixed lymphocyte reaction culture, sampled before intestinal transplant. This specimen's cell subset or site label, per the study, means: CFSE-low proliferating T cells sorted from roughly six-day pre-transplant mixed lymphocyte reaction (GvH or HvG direction). The source is a human patient who received an intestinal transplant. The rearranged chain carries TRBV6-5 and TRBJ1-2, with the D gene too uncertain to name. The nucleotide sequence is TGTGCCAGCAGTTTATATGGCTACACCTTC. The resulting protein is CASSLYGYTF.